These 3 T cell receptor beta chains came from one sample sequenced in a study of regulatory T cells in long-lasting Graves disease. Both iRepertoire HTBI primers and Arm-PCR of CDR3 regions were used to build the TCR beta libraries. From the multiplex PCR reads, TCRdb called clonotypes with MiXCR, one entry per CDR3 protein. Of under 500,000 distinct CDR3 sequences in the sample, less than 20% were seen once. Time point in this sample: newly diagnosed GD, antithyroid drugs for less than 3 months. RNA from PBMCs was the source of the TCR library. These same data were also listed under a study on T cells in Graves' hyperthyroidism and ophthalmopathy.

Material: peripheral blood mononuclear cells (PBMCs), obtained at new diagnosis, from a patient treated with antithyroid drugs. These receptors all stem from a woman between 25 and 40 years old with Graves disease.

In its sample, this clonotype was seen many times. This chain connects TRBV7-3 to TRBJ2-1; 9 bases agree with TRBD2. Germline trimming cut 0 bases from V and 9 bases from J; bases unmatched to any gene: 9. This CDR3 spans 16 amino acids. The germline CDR1 and CDR2 sequences are SGHTA and FQGTGA. The DNA for the CDR3 is TGTGCCAGCAGCTTAACTTCTGGGACTAGCTTAGTTGAGCAGTTCTTC. Translation: CASSLTSGTSLVEQFF.

This clonotype appeared many times. CDR3 sequence reads: CASSSRPGETQYF. For the CDR3, the DNA is TGTGCCAGCAGTTCACGTCCCGGGGAGACCCAGTACTTC. The J gene is TRBJ2-5, the V gene TRBV12-3 or TRBV12-4, with D unclear. The CDR3 is 13 residues long. Trimming took 4 bases from V and 5 from J, leaving 11 bases between them.

This clonotype came up many times. The V call is TRBV24-1, the J call TRBJ2-5; no clear D gene. The CDR3 covers 15 residues. Between the trimmed V and J ends, which lost 2 bases and 5 bases, there was a span of 14 bases. Germline loops: CDR1 KGHDR, CDR2 SFDVKD. CDR3 sequence reads: CATSDSWGHGETQYF. In DNA form, the CDR3 reads TGTGCCACCAGTGATTCTTGGGGTCATGGGGAGACCCAGTACTTC.